This paragraph reports one T cell receptor beta chain. The antigen remains unidentified. The data were obtained in a study of blood T cells in healthy people across ages. Study outcomes and limitations: Donors of long life had a larger count of naive CD4+ cells and greater diversity than aged donors.

PCR was performed a second time for about 6 to 12 cycles using a sample-barcoded 5' primer and a J-beta primer mix. MiXCR was run by TCRdb on the 5' RACE reads, yielding one entry per CDR3 protein. The data contain 1.5 million to 1.9 million distinct CDR3 sequences, roughly two fifths of them singletons. Germline V gene sequence: CDR1 DFQATT, CDR2 SNEGSKA (reference sequence). J gave up 7 bases and V 4 bases, and 5 bases lay outside the gene matches. CDR3 length: 13 residues. The specimen sequenced was blood. The V call is TRBV20-1, the J call TRBJ2-1; TRBD2 agrees at 9 bases. The source is a woman between 18 and 29 years old in good health. The CDR3 is CSAMGLARNEQFF. The CDR3, as DNA: TGCAGTGCTATGGGACTAGCTCGGAATGAGCAGTTCTTC.